The TCR beta chain under discussion was sequenced for a study of cytomegalovirus exposure and HLA in healthy donors. Notes on the study in general: A later analysis by the authors found several of the most significant clusters apparently linked to common viral pathogens. Earlier results showed most TCR beta V segments being productive about 87% or about 30% of the time. Later analysis showed most CMV-associated TCR beta chains appearing HLA-restricted. With later analysis, a missense DCLRE1C variant became linked to TCR beta V- and J-gene trimming.

With 60 Vbeta and 13 Jbeta primers, the PCR was carried out. Profiling relied on immunoSEQ multiplex PCR, and the TCRdb table lists in-frame clones only, not all of them. The table includes 140,000 to 150,000 clones, approximately 9% detected once. CDR3 size: 13 residues. The V gene's germline CDR1 is SGDLS and CDR2 YYNGEE. The ends were cut back, 0 bases at V and 6 bases at J, with 10 bases in the middle. This clone came up a few times. Its antigen remains unidentified. The sequenced sample was PBMCs. This clonotype originated in a male donor in good health and CMV-seronegative. V is TRBV9 and J is TRBJ2-7; the D gene is possibly TRBD2 (5 bases). In DNA, the CDR3 is TGTGCCAGCAGCGTAGAAACGAGGGCCGAGCAGTACTTC. Its protein product is CASSVETRAEQYF.